The next 22 T cell receptor beta chains were all read from a single sample in a study of blood T cell repertoires in COVID-19. Measured with immunoSEQ multiplex PCR; TCRdb has only the in-frame clones, and not every one. Of around 120,000 clones listed, 65% to 80% are singletons. The sample taken for sequencing was peripheral blood. Source of these receptors: a man in his forties or fifties with acute or convalescent COVID-19.

The chain links TRBV19 to TRBJ2-1, with 16 nucleotides matching TRBD2. This CDR3 spans 17 amino acids. V dropped 7 bases and J dropped 3; count of bases not matched to a gene: 6. The germline gives CDR1 LNHDA, CDR2 SQIVND (reference sequence). CDR3 protein: CASTPGLAGGLYNEQFF. CDR3 nucleotides: TGTGCCAGTACTCCGGGACTAGCGGGAGGGCTCTACAATGAGCAGTTCTTC.

The genes are TRBV30 and TRBJ1-4; tentative D call: TRBD1 (6 bases). Trimming removed 7 bases from V and 4 bases from J, with 16 bases in between. The CDR3 consists of 14 residues. In germline, CDR1 is GTSNPN, CDR2 SVGIG (reference sequence). The CDR3 protein is CASLRTGHNEKLFF. In nucleotides, the CDR3 is TGTGCCTCCCTTCGTACAGGGCATAATGAAAAACTGTTTTTT.

The V and J genes are TRBV15 and TRBJ2-1; 9 nucleotides match TRBD2. From germline, CDR1 is LNHNV and CDR2 YYDKDF (reference sequence). The CDR3 totals 13 residues. The ends lost 5 bases at V and 15 bases at J; junction bases unmatched: 11. The CDR3 nucleotides are TGTGCCACCAGCCTGACTCTAGCGGGAAGCGTGTTCTTC. Translated, it gives CATSLTLAGSVFF.

V usage is TRBV5-6 and J usage is TRBJ2-7; tentatively, D is TRBD1 (5 bases). Germline V CDR1 and CDR2: SGHDT, YYEEEE. This CDR3 has 14 amino acids. Trimming shortened V by 2 bases and J by 3 bases, and 12 bases separated the two germline ends. DNA for the CDR3: TGTGCCAGCAGCTTTGGGGCAGAAAACTACGAGCAGTACTTC. Protein sequence: CASSFGAENYEQYF.

The chain joins TRBV18 to TRBJ2-3; 7 bases line up with TRBD1. Germline V gene data show CDR1 as KGHSH and CDR2 as LQKENI. The V gene end was trimmed by 3 bases and the J gene end by 0 bases; junction bases not matched to a gene: 6. The CDR3 is 16 residues long. CDR3 protein: CASSPGQKRSTDTQYF. The CDR3 DNA reads as TGTGCCAGCTCACCGGGACAGAAAAGGAGCACAGATACGCAGTATTTT.

The rearrangement uses TRBV27 and TRBJ2-1; no firm D call. The CDR3 has 14 residues. CDR1 MNHEY and CDR2 SMNVEV come from the germline V gene (reference sequence). Trimming took off 0 bases at V and 3 bases at J, with 6 bases between the two ends. CDR3 DNA: TGTGCCAGCAGTTTATCGAACAGCTACAATGAGCAGTTCTTC. Its translation: CASSLSNSYNEQFF.

The chain has TRBV7-2 and TRBJ1-5; D call uncertain. V lost 5 bases, J lost 0 bases, and 11 bases lay in between. This CDR3 contains 15 residues. Germline loops: CDR1 SGHTA, CDR2 FQGNSA. CDR3 amino acids: CASSLTSGSNQPQHF. CDR3 bases: TGTGCCAGCAGCCTAACCTCGGGTAGCAATCAGCCCCAGCATTTT.

The chain employs TRBV14 and TRBJ1-1; a possible D gene is TRBD1 (6 bases). CDR1 and CDR2 (germline): SGHDN, FVKESK. Trimming removed 3 bases from V and 4 bases from J, with 12 bases in between. The length of the CDR3 is 14 residues. The chain's CDR3 is CASSHRGSGTEAFF. CDR3 coding DNA: TGTGCCAGCAGCCACAGGGGATCGGGCACTGAAGCTTTCTTT.

This clone was recorded once. V is TRBV7-6 and J is TRBJ1-3, with 8 positions matching TRBD1. CDR1 is SGHVS, CDR2 FNYEAQ, per germline. Trimming at V came to 7 bases and at J to 0 bases, leaving 8 bases not matched to a gene. The CDR3 runs 16 residues. DNA for the CDR3: TGTGCCAGCACCCAGGGACAGGCAGGCTCTGGAAACACCATATATTTT. Its protein is CASTQGQAGSGNTIYF.

The gene calls are TRBV28 and TRBJ2-5; 9 positions agree with TRBD2. The CDR3 is 15 residues long. Losses at the gene ends were 4 bases for V and 2 bases for J; bases not matched to a gene: 5. Per the germline V gene, CDR1 is MDHEN and CDR2 is SYDVKM. CDR3 bases: TGTGCCAGCAGTTCTAGCGGGGCCGTTCAAGAGACCCAGTACTTC. This encodes CASSSSGAVQETQYF.

The chain combines TRBV19 with TRBJ1-2; tentative D call: TRBD1 (5 bases). Per germline, CDR1 LNHDA and CDR2 SQIVND (reference sequence). V lost 5 bases, J lost 3 bases, and 10 bases lay in between. CDR3 size: 13 residues. Written as DNA, the CDR3 is TGTGCCAGTAGTGACCAGGGTCACTATGGCTACACCTTC. Encoded protein: CASSDQGHYGYTF. The full variable domain, its missing parts supplied by reference TRBV19 and TRBJ1-2, is DGGITQSPKYLFRKEGQNVTLSCEQNLNHDAMYWYRQDPGQGLRLIYYSQIVNDFQKGDIAEGYSVSREKKESFPLTVTSAQKNPTAFYLCASSDQGHYGYTFGSGTRLTVV.

This sequence joins TRBV7-6 and TRBJ2-2; TRBD2 aligns across 10 bases. There are 16 residues in the CDR3. J was trimmed by 3 bases and V by 0 bases; bases with no gene match: 1. Germline CDR1 reads SGHVS; CDR2 reads FNYEAQ. The CDR3 loop is CASSLALAGDTGELFF. In DNA, the CDR3 is TGTGCCAGCAGCTTAGCTCTAGCGGGGGACACCGGGGAGCTGTTTTTT.

V is TRBV11-2 and J is TRBJ2-7; D gene unclear. The germline V and J ends were trimmed by 5 bases and 3 bases, with 5 bases remaining between them. From germline, CDR1 is SGHAT and CDR2 FQNNGV. This CDR3 is built from 11 residues. The CDR3 spells CASSRGYEQYF. CDR3 nucleotides: TGTGCCAGCAGCCGAGGCTACGAGCAGTACTTC.

This chain uses TRBV19 with TRBJ1-5; D ambiguous. Trimming pared 3 bases from V and 4 bases from J, leaving 16 bases between. CDR1 and CDR2 from the germline V gene are LNHDA and SQIVND (reference sequence). There are 16 residues in the CDR3. CDR3 DNA: TGTGCCAGTAGTATCACGGAGGGCCCGGGTAATCAGCCCCAGCATTTT. Its protein is CASSITEGPGNQPQHF.

This chain connects TRBV6-5 to TRBJ2-2; no clear D gene. V was cut by 0 bases and J by 0 bases, with 5 bases left in between. CDR1 MNHEY and CDR2 SVGAGI come from the germline V gene. The CDR3 is made up of 15 amino acids. This chain's CDR3 is CASSYSQTNTGELFF. The DNA of the CDR3 is TGTGCCAGCAGTTACTCTCAGACGAACACCGGGGAGCTGTTTTTT.

The chain joins TRBV5-6 to TRBJ2-3, with 9 nucleotides matching TRBD2. Trimming removed 4 bases from V and 2 bases from J; junction bases left unmatched: 5. The CDR3 loop spans 15 amino acids. Germline V CDR1 and CDR2: SGHDT, YYEEEE. In nucleotides, the CDR3 is TGTGCCAGCAGCCTAAGCGGGAGGCCCACAGATACGCAGTATTTT. It codes for CASSLSGRPTDTQYF.

The chain is built from TRBV2 and TRBJ2-7; TRBD1 is a possible D gene (5 bases). The CDR3 loop spans 12 amino acids. The V and J ends lost 6 bases and 9 bases respectively, with 15 bases between them. Germline V gene lookup returns CDR1 SNHLY and CDR2 FYNNEI. CDR3 in DNA: TGTGCCAGCAGACAGGACATTGGCGGGCAGTACTTC. Translated, it gives CASRQDIGGQYF.

The chain uses TRBV7-6 and TRBJ2-7, with TRBD1 matching over 7 bases. This CDR3 spans 14 amino acids. The germline V gene has CDR1 SGHVS and CDR2 FNYEAQ. The trim removed 4 bases at V and 2 bases at J, leaving 5 bases unmatched. CDR3 nucleotides: TGTGCCAGCAGCTCTAGACAGGGACCCTACGAGCAGTACTTC. Its translation: CASSSRQGPYEQYF.

CDR3 sequence: CATSKQVTGTDTQYF. DNA of the CDR3: TGTGCCACCAGCAAACAGGTAACAGGCACAGATACGCAGTATTTT. The chain carries TRBV15 and TRBJ2-3, with D possibly TRBD1 on 5 matching bases. Germline CDR1 and CDR2: LNHNV and YYDKDF (reference sequence). Deletions cut 4 bases from V and 1 base from J, with 12 bases between. The CDR3 has 15 amino acids.

This clone was recorded only once. The rearrangement joins TRBV9 to TRBJ1-2; a possible D gene is TRBD1 (6 bases). Trimming removed 3 bases from V and 7 bases from J, with 13 bases in between. Germline loops: CDR1 SGDLS, CDR2 YYNGEE. This CDR3 has 13 residues. The CDR3 nucleotides read TGTGCCAGCAGCGGTACAGGGTTTCGTGGCTACACCTTC. It is translated as CASSGTGFRGYTF.

The rearrangement joins TRBV9 to TRBJ2-2; D uncertain. This CDR3 has 13 residues. Germline V gene lookup returns CDR1 SGDLS and CDR2 YYNGEE. V was shortened by 3 bases and J by 2 bases, with 5 bases between the two germline ends. CDR3 residues: CASSGPNTGELFF. DNA of the CDR3: TGTGCCAGCAGCGGGCCTAACACCGGGGAGCTGTTTTTT.

This rearrangement joins TRBV10-3 to TRBJ2-5, with 7 bases matching TRBD2. This CDR3 spans 16 amino acids. V shed 2 bases and J 1 base; nucleotides not matched to a gene: 7. CDR1 and CDR2 from the germline V gene are ENHRY and SYGVKD. The CDR3 DNA is TGTGCCATCAGTGAGGGAGCGGGGACGGGCCAAGAGACCCAGTACTTC. Amino acid sequence: CAISEGAGTGQETQYF.